The sequence of this T cell receptor beta chain was determined in a study of T-cell reconstitution after alpha-beta-depleted transplantation in children. The CDR3 runs to 19 residues. J was trimmed by 2 bases and V by 4 bases; bases with no gene match: 9. CDR1 and CDR2 from the germline V gene are KGHDR and SFDVKD. Unique molecular identifiers were used to barcode this TCRbeta library. TCRdb recomputed calls from the PCR reads with MiXCR, one row per CDR3 protein. The table has some 590,000 distinct CDR3 sequences, about 11% seen once; the top ten hold roughly 3.9%. This sample comprised PBMCs from the stem cell graft donor, obtained from the stem cell graft. The rearrangement joins TRBV24-1 to TRBJ2-2, with 13 bases aligning to TRBD2. The clonotype originates from a human donor who donated a stem cell graft to a child with acute myeloid leukemia. For the CDR3, the DNA is TGTGCCACCAGTGACTCCGGACTAGCGGGAGTGCTAAACACCGGGGAGCTGTTTTTT. This encodes CATSDSGLAGVLNTGELFF.